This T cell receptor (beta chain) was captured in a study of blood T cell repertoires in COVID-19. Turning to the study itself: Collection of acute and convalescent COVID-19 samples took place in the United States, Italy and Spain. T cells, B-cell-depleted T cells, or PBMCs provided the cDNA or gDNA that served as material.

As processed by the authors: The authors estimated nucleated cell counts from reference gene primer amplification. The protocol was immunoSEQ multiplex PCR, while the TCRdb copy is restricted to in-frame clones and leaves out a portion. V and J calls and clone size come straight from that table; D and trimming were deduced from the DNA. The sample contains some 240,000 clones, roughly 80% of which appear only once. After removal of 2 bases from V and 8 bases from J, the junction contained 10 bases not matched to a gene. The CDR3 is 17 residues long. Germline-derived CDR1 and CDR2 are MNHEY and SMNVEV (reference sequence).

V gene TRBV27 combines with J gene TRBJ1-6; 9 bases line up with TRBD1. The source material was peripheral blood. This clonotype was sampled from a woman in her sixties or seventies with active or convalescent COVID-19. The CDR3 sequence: CASSLTGGLRFYSPLHF. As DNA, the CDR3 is TGTGCCAGCAGTTTAACAGGGGGCCTCCGTTTCTATTCACCCCTCCACTTT.